This TCR beta chain was found in a study of shared T cell receptors in the human thymus. The protocol was immunoSEQ multiplex PCR, while the TCRdb copy is restricted to in-frame clones and leaves out a portion. Among hundreds of thousands of clones, approximately 87% were seen once, and the ten largest hold 0.0095% to 0.013%. The same sample was also used in a study of human thymus T cells. That report notes: Infants served as donors; they were healthy and Finnish and were having corrective surgery for congenital heart defects.

The specimen sequenced was thymocytes. This receptor was identified in a boy younger than two with a congenital heart defect.

CDR3 loop: CASSSRTGTGGLEQYF. CDR3 nucleotide sequence: TGTGCCAGCAGTTCACGTACCGGGACAGGGGGCCTCGAGCAGTACTTC. J is TRBJ2-7 and V is TRBV27, with 12 bases fitting TRBD1. CDR3 length: 16 amino acids. The V gene's germline CDR1 is MNHEY and CDR2 SMNVEV (reference sequence). With 4 bases clipped from V and 6 bases from J, the junction kept 10 bases outside the gene matches.